This TCR beta chain was captured by sequencing in a study of neurological immune-mediated disorders. Background on the study: Relapsing-remitting disease was seen in 31 of the 34 multiple sclerosis patients, and secondary progressive disease was seen in 3. Study results and caveats: The expanded clones of different subjects shared no CDR3 amino acid sequences (suggesting private repertoires in all groups).

V lost 1 base to trimming and J lost 6 bases; unmatched junction nucleotides: 3. The germline CDR1 and CDR2 sequences are SGHRS and YFSETQ. The CDR3 is 13 amino acids. This clonotype has at least ten counts. Its antigen is currently unknown. The authors produced cDNA by 5'RACE using 10-nucleotide random UMIs. TCRdb processed the 5' RACE reads anew with MiXCR; each CDR3 protein has one entry. The sample consists of about 80,000 distinct CDR3 sequences, 5% to 5.5% of them appearing once. Sequencing was done on a sample of PBMCs. J is TRBJ2-5 and V is TRBV5-1; TRBD1 matches 7 bases. The clonotype comes from a woman in her 30s with multiple sclerosis. CDR3 loop: CASSLRDSQTQYF. CDR3 coding DNA: TGCGCCAGCAGCTTGCGGGACAGCCAGACCCAGTACTTC.